These 25 T cell receptor beta chains originate from one sample sequenced in a study of long-term antiretroviral therapy in people with HIV. Sequencing used immunoSEQ v3.0 at survey level. Some clones are missing from TCRdb's copy, which holds only in-frame ones; the method was immunoSEQ multiplex PCR. The profile shows tens of thousands of clones, over 90% of them singletons. Sequenced material: unsorted PBMCs, taken 4.4 years after starting antiretroviral therapy. The receptors were gathered from a woman aged 45-65 years with HIV.

J is TRBJ2-5 and V is TRBV7-2, with D hard to call. Germline loops: CDR1 SGHTA, CDR2 FQGNSA. The ends were cut back, 5 bases at V and 4 bases at J, with 5 bases in the middle. This CDR3 is 11 amino acids long. This chain's CDR3 is CASSNGETQYF. The CDR3 DNA is TGTGCCAGCAGCAACGGAGAGACCCAGTACTTC.

V usage is TRBV30 and J usage is TRBJ2-3; D may be TRBD1 (6 bases). V lost 3 bases to trimming and J lost 4 bases, with 17 bases between them. The germline gives CDR1 GTSNPN, CDR2 SVGIG (reference sequence). The CDR3 contains 15 residues. The CDR3 DNA reads as TGTGCCTGGAGAATCAGGGGCGCGGTCGCAGATACGCAGTATTTT. Amino acid sequence: CAWRIRGAVADTQYF.

This chain connects TRBV5-1 to TRBJ1-1, with 7 bases fitting TRBD1. Germline CDR1 and CDR2: SGHRS and YFSETQ. V lost 0 bases and J lost 1; bases outside the gene matches: 3. This CDR3 contains 15 residues. The CDR3, as DNA: TGCGCCAGCAGCTTGGATCCAGGGGGGAACACTGAAGCTTTCTTT. It encodes CASSLDPGGNTEAFF. Looking up the rest from reference TRBV5-1 and TRBJ1-1 gives the full variable domain: KAGVTQTPRYLIKTRGQQVTLSCSPISGHRSVSWYQQTPGQGLQFLFEYFSETQRNKGNFPGRFSGRQFSNSRSEMNVSTLELGDSALYLCASSLDPGGNTEAFFGQGTRLTVV.

The chain recombines TRBV15 with TRBJ1-2, with D hard to call. Germline V gives CDR1 LNHNV, CDR2 YYDKDF (reference sequence). V was clipped by 5 bases and J by 13 bases, with 26 bases between them. CDR3 length: 15 amino acids. The CDR3 sequence is CATSLGFGTPNLSTF. CDR3 in DNA: TGTGCCACCAGCTTGGGTTTCGGTACTCCTAACCTAAGCACCTTC.

DNA of the CDR3: TGTGCCAGCAGCTTAGAGAGGGTAGCCGTCAATGAGCAGTTCTTC. This translates into CASSLERVAVNEQFF. The rearrangement joins TRBV7-2 to TRBJ2-1; D perhaps matches TRBD2 (5 bases). This CDR3 is built from 15 residues. Germline lookup yields CDR1 SGHTA and CDR2 FQGNSA. Trimming left V 1 base short and J 6 bases short, with 13 bases between.

The chain joins TRBV6-1 to TRBJ1-4, with 10 nucleotides matching TRBD1. In germline, CDR1 is MNHNS, CDR2 SASEGT. The CDR3 consists of 15 residues. V shed 8 bases, J shed 4 bases, and the junction held 7 bases outside the gene matches. The CDR3 sequence: CASRDRGDINEKLFF. CDR3 sequence (DNA): TGTGCCAGCCGGGACAGGGGTGATATTAATGAAAAACTGTTTTTT.

This clone was counted once. V usage is TRBV21-1 and J usage is TRBJ2-7; the table assigns TRBD2, which was not confirmed against the DNA. TRBV21-1 counts as a pseudogene. This CDR3 contains 12 residues. This CDR3 reads CARPRGRYEQYF. CDR3 in DNA: TGTGCCAGACCGCGGGGGAGGTACGAGCAGTACTTC.

V and J are TRBV5-4 and TRBJ1-1; no firm D call. This CDR3 spans 17 amino acids. The germline V gene has CDR1 SGHNT and CDR2 YYREEE (reference sequence). The V gene lost 0 bases and the J gene lost 4 bases, with 19 bases spanning the gap. This CDR3 is CASSLGLRHTQSTEAFF. For the CDR3, the DNA is TGTGCCAGCAGCTTGGGACTGCGACACACCCAAAGCACTGAAGCTTTCTTT.

The V and J genes are TRBV5-1 and TRBJ2-7, with D possibly TRBD2 on 6 matching bases. V was cut by 0 bases and J by 4 bases, with 11 bases left in between. Germline-derived CDR1 and CDR2 are SGHRS and YFSETQ. The CDR3 is made up of 14 amino acids. Here the CDR3 reads CASSLGGAGYEQYF. The DNA of the CDR3 is TGCGCCAGCAGCTTGGGCGGGGCAGGTTACGAGCAGTACTTC.

J is TRBJ2-6 and V is TRBV6-5; D is perhaps TRBD2 (5 bases). V was clipped by 2 bases and J by 0 bases, with 8 bases between them. Germline lookup yields CDR1 MNHEY and CDR2 SVGAGI. CDR3 size: 16 residues. CDR3 nucleotide sequence: TGTGCCAGCAGTTACAAGGGAGACTCTGGGGCCAACGTCCTGACTTTC. Translated: CASSYKGDSGANVLTF.

The chain is built from TRBV19 and TRBJ1-1, with a possible D match to TRBD1 (6 bases). Trimming cost V 3 bases and J 4 bases, with 24 bases left between them. The CDR3 is 18 residues long. Germline CDR1 is LNHDA and CDR2 is SQIVND (reference sequence). In DNA, the CDR3 is TGTGCCAGTAGTATGACAGGCCAAATCGGAGCTTTAAGCACTGAAGCTTTCTTT. Amino acids: CASSMTGQIGALSTEAFF.

In this sample, this clone turned up once. The chain combines TRBV7-6 with TRBJ1-1, with 11 bases that match TRBD1. Germline loops: CDR1 SGHVS, CDR2 FNYEAQ. This CDR3 is built from 14 residues. V was pared by 3 bases and J by 4 bases, with 1 base of the junction left unmatched. CDR3 DNA sequence: TGTGCCAGCAGCTTCGGGACAGGGGGCACTGAAGCTTTCTTT. Its translation is CASSFGTGGTEAFF.

Here the CDR3 DNA reads TGTGCCAGCAGCTTCGCTAGCGGGGGGGCCTTCGGGGAGCTGTTTTTT. Encoded protein: CASSFASGGAFGELFF. J is TRBJ2-2 and V is TRBV7-8, with 12 bases fitting TRBD2. The CDR3 sequence is 16 residues long. In germline, CDR1 is SGHVS, CDR2 FQNEAQ. V was clipped by 3 bases and J by 7 bases; unmatched bases: 6.

The CDR3 region has the DNA TGCGCCAGCAGCTTGGGACGAGATACGCAGTATTTT. It codes for CASSLGRDTQYF. The chain couples TRBV5-1 to TRBJ2-3, with D uncertain. Trimming cost V 0 bases and J 5 bases, with 4 bases left between them. This CDR3 is 12 amino acids long. Germline CDR1 SGHRS, CDR2 YFSETQ.

The gene calls are TRBV7-3 and TRBJ2-7, with D perhaps given as TRBD1 or TRBD2 (5 bases each). The CDR3 totals 13 residues. Trimming pared 1 base from V and 7 bases from J, leaving 11 bases between. Germline assignment: CDR1 SGHTA and CDR2 FQGTGA. The CDR3 protein is CASSLRAEGEQYF. The CDR3 bases are TGTGCCAGCAGCTTAAGGGCCGAGGGGGAGCAGTACTTC.

The chain combines TRBV7-2 with TRBJ2-3, with TRBD2 matching 11 bases. The germline gives CDR1 SGHTA, CDR2 FQGNSA. This CDR3 contains 16 residues. Trimming at V came to 3 bases and at J to 0 bases, leaving 2 bases not matched to a gene. The chain's CDR3 is CASSLGTSGSTDTQYF. Written as DNA, the CDR3 is TGTGCCAGCAGCTTGGGGACTAGCGGAAGCACAGATACGCAGTATTTT.

The chain joins TRBV19 to TRBJ1-3; TRBD1 is a possible D gene (5 bases). The CDR3 runs 15 residues. V lost 4 bases and J 0 bases, leaving 10 bases between the germline ends. CDR1 is LNHDA, CDR2 SQIVND, per germline (reference sequence). The CDR3, as DNA: TGTGCCAGTAGTAGGGGCGCGAGCTCTGGAAACACCATATATTTT. Protein product: CASSRGASSGNTIYF.

This chain uses TRBV19 with TRBJ2-5; D ambiguous. CDR1 LNHDA and CDR2 SQIVND come from the germline V gene (reference sequence). Trimming stripped 0 bases from V and 4 bases from J, with 6 bases between. This CDR3 is 13 amino acids long. CDR3 protein: CASSIDPRETQYF. The CDR3 DNA is TGTGCCAGTAGTATAGATCCCCGAGAGACCCAGTACTTC.

This clone has only one observation. The chain recombines TRBV19 with TRBJ1-5; TRBD1 agrees at 7 bases. The germline gives CDR1 LNHDA, CDR2 SQIVND (reference sequence). Trimming removed 7 bases from V and 5 bases from J; junction bases left unmatched: 8. CDR3 length equals 14 residues. CDR3 nucleotide sequence: TGTGCCAGTACCGAGGACAGGCCGTATCAGCCCCAGCATTTT. Protein product: CASTEDRPYQPQHF.

The table lists this clone with a count of one. This chain uses TRBV5-6 with TRBJ2-3; 8 bases align to TRBD2. CDR3 size: 17 residues. Unmatched junction bases numbered 10, after V lost 0 bases and J lost 4 bases. Germline CDR1 and CDR2: SGHDT and YYEEEE. This chain's CDR3 is CASSLAGRGGLADTQYF. The CDR3 DNA reads as TGTGCCAGCAGCTTGGCCGGTCGGGGGGGCCTCGCAGATACGCAGTATTTT.

This chain connects TRBV4-1 to TRBJ2-1; D call uncertain. CDR1 is MGHRA, CDR2 YSYEKL, per germline. This CDR3 region has 13 residues. Trimming cost V 0 bases and J 4 bases, with 4 bases left between them. As DNA, the CDR3 is TGCGCCAGCAGCCAAGAAACGTACAATGAGCAGTTCTTC. Translating gives CASSQETYNEQFF.

The chain uses TRBV15 and TRBJ1-2; no clear D gene. The V end lost 3 bases, the J end lost 3 bases, and 17 bases lay between the germline ends. The CDR3 is 16 amino acids. Germline V gene data show CDR1 as LNHNV and CDR2 as YYDKDF (reference sequence). CDR3 protein: CATSSILGRADYGYTF. The CDR3 bases are TGTGCCACCAGCAGCATCCTCGGAAGGGCGGACTATGGCTACACCTTC.

This clone is medium-sized by share. The CDR3 reads CASSQDSAGYGYTF. The CDR3 bases are TGCGCCAGCAGCCAAGACTCGGCGGGCTATGGCTACACCTTC. The chain is built from TRBV4-3 and TRBJ1-2; no clear D gene. The CDR3 is 14 residues long. V was clipped by 0 bases and J by 4 bases, with 9 bases between them. CDR1 and CDR2 (germline): LGHNA, YSLEER.

The V call is TRBV5-1, the J call TRBJ2-2; 7 bases are a match to TRBD1. The CDR3 has 13 residues. The junction had 2 bases not matched to a gene; V was cut back by 6 bases and J by 3 bases. Germline lookup yields CDR1 SGHRS and CDR2 YFSETQ. The CDR3 reads CASNDRDTGELFF. The CDR3 coding sequence is TGCGCCAGCAATGACAGGGACACCGGGGAGCTGTTTTTT.

This chain connects TRBV30 to TRBJ1-1, with D possibly TRBD1 on 5 matching bases. V was shortened by 4 bases and J by 0 bases, with 12 bases between the two germline ends. Germline CDR1 GTSNPN, CDR2 SVGIG (reference sequence). The CDR3 covers 14 residues. The CDR3 region is CAWTRRGMNTEAFF. DNA for the CDR3: TGTGCCTGGACCCGTCGGGGGATGAACACTGAAGCTTTCTTT.